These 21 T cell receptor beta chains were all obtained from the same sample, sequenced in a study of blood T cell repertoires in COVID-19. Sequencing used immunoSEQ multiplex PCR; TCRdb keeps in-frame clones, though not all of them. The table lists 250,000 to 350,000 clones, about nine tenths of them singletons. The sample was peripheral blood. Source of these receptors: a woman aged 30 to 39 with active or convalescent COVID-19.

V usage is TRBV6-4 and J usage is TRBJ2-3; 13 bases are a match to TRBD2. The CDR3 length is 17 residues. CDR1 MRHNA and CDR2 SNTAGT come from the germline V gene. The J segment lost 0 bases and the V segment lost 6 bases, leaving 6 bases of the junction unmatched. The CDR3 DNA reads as TGTGCCAGCAGCCGGACTAGCGGGGGCCAAAGCACAGATACGCAGTATTTT. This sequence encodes CASSRTSGGQSTDTQYF.

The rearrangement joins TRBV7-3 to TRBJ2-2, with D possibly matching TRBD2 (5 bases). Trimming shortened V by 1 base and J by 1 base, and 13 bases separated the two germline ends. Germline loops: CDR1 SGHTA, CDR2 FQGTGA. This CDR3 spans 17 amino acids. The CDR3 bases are TGTGCCAGCAGCTTAAGGGGTCTAGCAGTGAACACCGGGGAGCTGTTTTTT. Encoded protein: CASSLRGLAVNTGELFF.

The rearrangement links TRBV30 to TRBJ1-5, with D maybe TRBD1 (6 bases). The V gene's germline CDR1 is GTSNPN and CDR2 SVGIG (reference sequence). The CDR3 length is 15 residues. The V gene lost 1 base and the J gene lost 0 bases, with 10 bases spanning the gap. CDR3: CAWSAGAHSNQPQHF. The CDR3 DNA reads TGTGCCTGGAGTGCAGGGGCGCATAGCAATCAGCCCCAGCATTTT.

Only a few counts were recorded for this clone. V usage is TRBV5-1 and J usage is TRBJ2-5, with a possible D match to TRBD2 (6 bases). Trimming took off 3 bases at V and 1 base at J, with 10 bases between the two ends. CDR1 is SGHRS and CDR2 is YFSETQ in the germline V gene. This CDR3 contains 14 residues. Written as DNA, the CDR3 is TGCGCCAGCAGCTGGAGGGGCAGCCAAGAGACCCAGTACTTC. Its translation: CASSWRGSQETQYF.

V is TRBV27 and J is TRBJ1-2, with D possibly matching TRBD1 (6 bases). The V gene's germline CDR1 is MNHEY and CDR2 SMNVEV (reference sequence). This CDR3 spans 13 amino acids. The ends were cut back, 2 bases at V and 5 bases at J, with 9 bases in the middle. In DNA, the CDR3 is TGTGCCAGCAGTTTAGTACAGGGTTATGGCTACACCTTC. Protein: CASSLVQGYGYTF.

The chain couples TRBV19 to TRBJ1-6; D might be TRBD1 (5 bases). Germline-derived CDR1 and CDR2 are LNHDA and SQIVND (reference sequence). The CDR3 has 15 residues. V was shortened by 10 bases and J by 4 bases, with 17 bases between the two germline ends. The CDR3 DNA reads TGTGCCACCAGGGTCGTGCCGGTTTATAATTCACCCCTCCACTTT. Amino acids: CATRVVPVYNSPLHF.

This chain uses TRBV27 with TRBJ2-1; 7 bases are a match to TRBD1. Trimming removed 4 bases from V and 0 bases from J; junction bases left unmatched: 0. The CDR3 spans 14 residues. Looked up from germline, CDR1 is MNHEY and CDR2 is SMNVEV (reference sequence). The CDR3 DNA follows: TGTGCCAGCAGTTGGACAGGCTCCTACAATGAGCAGTTCTTC. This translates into CASSWTGSYNEQFF.

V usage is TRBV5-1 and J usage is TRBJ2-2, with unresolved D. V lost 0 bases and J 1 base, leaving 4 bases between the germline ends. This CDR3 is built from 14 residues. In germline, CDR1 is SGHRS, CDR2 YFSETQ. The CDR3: CASSLALNTGELFF. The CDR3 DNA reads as TGCGCCAGCAGCTTGGCCCTGAACACCGGGGAGCTGTTTTTT.

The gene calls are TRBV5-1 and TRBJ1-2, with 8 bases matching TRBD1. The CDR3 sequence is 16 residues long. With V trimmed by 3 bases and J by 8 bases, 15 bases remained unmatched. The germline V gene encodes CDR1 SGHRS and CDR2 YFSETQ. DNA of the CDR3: TGCGCCAGCAGCTCCGGACAGGGCGTCTGGTCGCGGGGCTACACCTTC. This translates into CASSSGQGVWSRGYTF.

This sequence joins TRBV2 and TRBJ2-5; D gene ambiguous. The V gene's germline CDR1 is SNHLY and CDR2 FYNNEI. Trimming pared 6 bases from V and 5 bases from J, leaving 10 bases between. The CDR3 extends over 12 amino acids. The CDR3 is CASRGSRETQYF. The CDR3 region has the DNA TGTGCCAGCAGAGGCTCTAGGGAGACCCAGTACTTC.

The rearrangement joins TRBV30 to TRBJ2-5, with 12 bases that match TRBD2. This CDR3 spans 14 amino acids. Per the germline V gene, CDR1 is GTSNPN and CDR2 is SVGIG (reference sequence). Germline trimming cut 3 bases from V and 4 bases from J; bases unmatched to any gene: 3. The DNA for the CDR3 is TGTGCCTGGAGCGCGACTAGCGGGGGAGAGACCCAGTACTTC. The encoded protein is CAWSATSGGETQYF. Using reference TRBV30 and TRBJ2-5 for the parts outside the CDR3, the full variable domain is SQTIHQWPATLVQPVGSPLSLECTVEGTSNPNLYWYRQAAGRGLQLLFYSVGIGQISSEVPQNLSASRPQDRQFILSSKKLLLSDSGFYLCAWSATSGGETQYFGPGTRLLVL.

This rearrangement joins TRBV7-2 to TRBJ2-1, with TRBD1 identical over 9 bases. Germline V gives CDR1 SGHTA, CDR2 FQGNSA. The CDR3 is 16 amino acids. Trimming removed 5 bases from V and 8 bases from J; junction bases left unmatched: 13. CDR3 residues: CASSIYTGGEEYEQFF. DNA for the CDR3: TGTGCCAGCAGCATTTATACAGGGGGCGAAGAGTATGAGCAGTTCTTC.

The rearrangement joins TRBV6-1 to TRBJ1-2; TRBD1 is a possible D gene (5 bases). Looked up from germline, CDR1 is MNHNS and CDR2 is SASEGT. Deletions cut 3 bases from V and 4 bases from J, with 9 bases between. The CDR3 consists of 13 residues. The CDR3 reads CASSETAIYGYTF. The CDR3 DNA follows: TGTGCCAGCAGTGAGACAGCCATCTATGGCTACACCTTC.

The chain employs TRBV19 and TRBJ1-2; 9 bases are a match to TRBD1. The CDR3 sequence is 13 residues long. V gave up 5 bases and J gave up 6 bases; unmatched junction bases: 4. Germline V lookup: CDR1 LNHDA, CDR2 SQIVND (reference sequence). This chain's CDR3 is CASSVQGANGYTF. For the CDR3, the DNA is TGTGCCAGTAGTGTACAGGGGGCGAATGGCTACACCTTC.

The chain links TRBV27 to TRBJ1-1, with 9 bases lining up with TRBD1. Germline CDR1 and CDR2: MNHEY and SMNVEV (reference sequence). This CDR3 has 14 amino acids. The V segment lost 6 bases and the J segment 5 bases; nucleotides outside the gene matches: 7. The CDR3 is CASSHDRGGTEAFF. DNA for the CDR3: TGTGCCAGCAGCCATGACAGGGGGGGGACTGAAGCTTTCTTT.

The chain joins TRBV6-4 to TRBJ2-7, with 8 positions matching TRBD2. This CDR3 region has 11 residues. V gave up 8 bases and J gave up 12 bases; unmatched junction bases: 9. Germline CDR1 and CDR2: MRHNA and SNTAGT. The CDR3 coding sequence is TGTGCCAGCGAATCGGCTAGCGGGTGGTACTTC. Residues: CASESASGWYF.

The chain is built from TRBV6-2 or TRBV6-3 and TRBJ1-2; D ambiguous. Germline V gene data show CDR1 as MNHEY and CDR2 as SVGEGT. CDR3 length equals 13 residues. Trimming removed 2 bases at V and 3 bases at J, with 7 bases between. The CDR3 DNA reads TGTGCCAGCAGTTACGCGTGGTACTATGGCTACACCTTC. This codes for CASSYAWYYGYTF.

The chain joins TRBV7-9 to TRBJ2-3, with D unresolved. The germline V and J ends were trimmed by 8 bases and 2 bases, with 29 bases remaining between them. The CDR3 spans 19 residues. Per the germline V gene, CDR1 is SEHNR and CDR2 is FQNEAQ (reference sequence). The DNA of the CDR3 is TGTGCCAGCTCTCTTAACAGTCCCGCTCTCCCAACACCCACAGATACGCAGTATTTT. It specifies CASSLNSPALPTPTDTQYF.

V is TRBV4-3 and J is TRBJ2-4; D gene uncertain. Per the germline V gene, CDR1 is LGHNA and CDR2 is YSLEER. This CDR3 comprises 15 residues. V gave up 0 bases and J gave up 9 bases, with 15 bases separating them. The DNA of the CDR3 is TGCGCCAGCAGCCAAGATCGTCATAGAGCAAGCATTCAGTACTTC. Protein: CASSQDRHRASIQYF.

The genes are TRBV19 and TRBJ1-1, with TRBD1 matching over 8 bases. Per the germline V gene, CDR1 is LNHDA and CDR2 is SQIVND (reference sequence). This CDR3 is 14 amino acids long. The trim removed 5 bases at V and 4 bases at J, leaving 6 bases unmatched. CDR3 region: CASSDRGGSTEAFF. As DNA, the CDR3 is TGTGCCAGTAGTGACAGGGGAGGGAGCACTGAAGCTTTCTTT.

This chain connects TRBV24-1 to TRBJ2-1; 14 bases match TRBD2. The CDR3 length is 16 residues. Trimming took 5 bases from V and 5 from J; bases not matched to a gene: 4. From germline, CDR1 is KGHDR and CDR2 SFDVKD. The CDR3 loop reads CATSGRLAGGNNEQFF. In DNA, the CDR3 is TGTGCCACCAGTGGCAGACTAGCGGGGGGGAACAATGAGCAGTTCTTC.